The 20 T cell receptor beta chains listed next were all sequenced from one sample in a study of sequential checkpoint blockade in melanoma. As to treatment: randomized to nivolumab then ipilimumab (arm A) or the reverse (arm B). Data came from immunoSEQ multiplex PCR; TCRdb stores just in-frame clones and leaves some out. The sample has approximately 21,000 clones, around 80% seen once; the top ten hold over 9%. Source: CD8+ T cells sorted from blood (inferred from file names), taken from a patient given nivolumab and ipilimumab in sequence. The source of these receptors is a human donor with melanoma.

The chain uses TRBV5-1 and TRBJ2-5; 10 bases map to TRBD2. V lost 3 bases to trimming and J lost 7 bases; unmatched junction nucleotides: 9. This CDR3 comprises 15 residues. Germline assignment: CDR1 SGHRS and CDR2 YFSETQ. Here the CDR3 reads CASSSSGRAPTTQYF. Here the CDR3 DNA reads TGCGCCAGCAGCTCGAGCGGGAGGGCCCCGACGACCCAGTACTTC.

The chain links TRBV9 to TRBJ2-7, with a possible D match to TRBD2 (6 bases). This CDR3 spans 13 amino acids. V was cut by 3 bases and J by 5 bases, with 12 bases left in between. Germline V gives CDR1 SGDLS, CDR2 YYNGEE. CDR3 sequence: CASSDSPGDEQYF. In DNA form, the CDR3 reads TGTGCCAGCAGCGACTCCCCGGGGGACGAGCAGTACTTC.

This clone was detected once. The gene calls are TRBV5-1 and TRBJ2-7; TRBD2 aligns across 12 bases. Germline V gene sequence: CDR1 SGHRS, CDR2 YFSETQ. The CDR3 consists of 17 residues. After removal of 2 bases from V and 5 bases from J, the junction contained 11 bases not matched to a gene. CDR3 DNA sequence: TGCGCCAGCAGCTTTATACCTCTAGCGGGAGGGATCGACGAGCAGTACTTC. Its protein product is CASSFIPLAGGIDEQYF. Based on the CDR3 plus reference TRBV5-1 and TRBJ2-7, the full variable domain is KAGVTQTPRYLIKTRGQQVTLSCSPISGHRSVSWYQQTPGQGLQFLFEYFSETQRNKGNFPGRFSGRQFSNSRSEMNVSTLELGDSALYLCASSFIPLAGGIDEQYFGPGTRLTVT.

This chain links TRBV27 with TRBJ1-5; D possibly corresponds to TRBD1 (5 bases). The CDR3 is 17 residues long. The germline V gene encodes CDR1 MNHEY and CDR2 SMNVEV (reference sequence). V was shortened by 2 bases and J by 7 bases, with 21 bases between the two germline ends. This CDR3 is CASSLTAGKGPGQPQHF. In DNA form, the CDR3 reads TGTGCCAGCAGTTTAACGGCAGGGAAGGGTCCCGGGCAGCCCCAGCATTTT.

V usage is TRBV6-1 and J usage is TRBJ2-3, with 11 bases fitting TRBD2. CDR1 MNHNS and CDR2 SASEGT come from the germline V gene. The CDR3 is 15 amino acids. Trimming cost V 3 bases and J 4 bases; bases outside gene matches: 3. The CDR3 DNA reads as TGTGCCAGCAGTGAGGATAGCGGGGGGGCAGATACGCAGTATTTT. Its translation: CASSEDSGGADTQYF.

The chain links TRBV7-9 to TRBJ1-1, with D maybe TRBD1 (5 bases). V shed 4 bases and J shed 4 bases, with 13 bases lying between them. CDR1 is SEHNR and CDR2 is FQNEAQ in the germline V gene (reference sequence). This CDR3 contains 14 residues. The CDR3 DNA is TGTGCCAGCAGCTGGGGTCCCAGGGTCACTGAAGCTTTCTTT. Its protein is CASSWGPRVTEAFF.

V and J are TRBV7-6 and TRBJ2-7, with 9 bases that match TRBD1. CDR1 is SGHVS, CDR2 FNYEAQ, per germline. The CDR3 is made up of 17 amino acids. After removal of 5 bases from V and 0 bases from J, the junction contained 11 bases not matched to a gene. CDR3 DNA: TGTGCCAGCAGCCCCCGAGACGGGACAGGGAGCTCCTACGAGCAGTACTTC. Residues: CASSPRDGTGSSYEQYF.

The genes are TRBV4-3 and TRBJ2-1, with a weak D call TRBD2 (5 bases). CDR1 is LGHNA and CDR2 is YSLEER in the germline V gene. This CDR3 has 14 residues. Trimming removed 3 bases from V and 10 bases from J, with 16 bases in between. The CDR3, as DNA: TGCGCCAGCAGCCAGCGTATTCAGCGGAAAGAGCAGTTCTTC. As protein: CASSQRIQRKEQFF.

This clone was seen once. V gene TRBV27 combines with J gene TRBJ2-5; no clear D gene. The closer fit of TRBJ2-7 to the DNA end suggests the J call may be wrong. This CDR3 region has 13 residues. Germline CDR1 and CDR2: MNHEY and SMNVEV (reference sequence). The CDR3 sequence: CASSLAHSYEQYF. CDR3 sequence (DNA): TGTGCCAGCAGCTTAGCCCACTCCTACGAGCAGTACTTC.

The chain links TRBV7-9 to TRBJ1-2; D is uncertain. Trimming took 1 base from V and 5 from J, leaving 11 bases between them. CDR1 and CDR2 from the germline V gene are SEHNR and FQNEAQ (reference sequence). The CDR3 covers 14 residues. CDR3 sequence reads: CASSLEKGGYGYTF. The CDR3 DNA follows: TGTGCCAGCAGCTTAGAGAAGGGAGGGTATGGCTACACCTTC.

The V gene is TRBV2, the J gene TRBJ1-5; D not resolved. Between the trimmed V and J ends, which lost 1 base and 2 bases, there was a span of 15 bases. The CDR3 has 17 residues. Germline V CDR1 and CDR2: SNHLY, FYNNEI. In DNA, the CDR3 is TGTGCCAGCAGTGAAGGCCCGCGTGAGACTGGCAATCAGCCCCAGCATTTT. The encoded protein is CASSEGPRETGNQPQHF.

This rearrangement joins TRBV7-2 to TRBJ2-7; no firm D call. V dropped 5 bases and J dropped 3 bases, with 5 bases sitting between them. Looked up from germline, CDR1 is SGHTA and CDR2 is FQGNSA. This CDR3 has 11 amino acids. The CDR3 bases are TGTGCCAGCAGCCAATTCTACGAGCAGTACTTC. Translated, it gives CASSQFYEQYF.

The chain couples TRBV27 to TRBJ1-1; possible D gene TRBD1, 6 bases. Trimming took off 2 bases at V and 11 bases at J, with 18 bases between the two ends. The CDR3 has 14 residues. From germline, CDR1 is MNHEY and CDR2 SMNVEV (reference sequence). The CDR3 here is CASSLMGASPSAFF. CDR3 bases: TGTGCCAGCAGTTTAATGGGGGCCTCCCCTTCCGCTTTCTTT.

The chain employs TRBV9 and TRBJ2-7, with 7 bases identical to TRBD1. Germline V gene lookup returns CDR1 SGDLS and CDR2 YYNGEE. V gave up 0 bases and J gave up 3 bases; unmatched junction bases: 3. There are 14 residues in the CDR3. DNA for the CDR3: TGTGCCAGCAGCGTAGGAGGGGGCGGCTACGAGCAGTACTTC. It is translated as CASSVGGGGYEQYF.

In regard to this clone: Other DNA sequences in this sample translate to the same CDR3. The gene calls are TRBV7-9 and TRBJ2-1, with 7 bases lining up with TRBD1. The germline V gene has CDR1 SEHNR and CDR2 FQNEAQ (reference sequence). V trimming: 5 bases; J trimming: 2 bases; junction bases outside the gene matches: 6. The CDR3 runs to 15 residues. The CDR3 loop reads CASSLTQGTYNEQFF. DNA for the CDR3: TGTGCCAGCAGCCTGACACAGGGGACCTACAATGAGCAGTTCTTC.

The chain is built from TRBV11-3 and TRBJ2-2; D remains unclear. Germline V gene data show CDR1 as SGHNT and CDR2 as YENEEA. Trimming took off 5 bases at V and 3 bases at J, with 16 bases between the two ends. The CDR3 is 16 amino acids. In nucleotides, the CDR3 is TGTGCCAGCAGCCCGCCAGAGAGCGAATACACCGGGGAGCTGTTTTTT. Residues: CASSPPESEYTGELFF.

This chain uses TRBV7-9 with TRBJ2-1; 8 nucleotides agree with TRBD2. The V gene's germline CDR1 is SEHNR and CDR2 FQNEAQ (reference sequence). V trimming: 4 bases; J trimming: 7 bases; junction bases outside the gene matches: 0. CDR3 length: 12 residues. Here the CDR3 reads CASSSGGNEQFF. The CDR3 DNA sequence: TGTGCCAGCAGCTCGGGGGGGAATGAGCAGTTCTTC. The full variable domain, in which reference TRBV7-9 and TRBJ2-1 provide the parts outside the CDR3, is DTGVSQNPRHKITKRGQNVTFRCDPISEHNRLYWYRQTLGQGPEFLTYFQNEAQLEKSRLLSDRFSAERPKGSFSTLEIQRTEQGDSAMYLCASSSGGNEQFFGPGTRLTVL.

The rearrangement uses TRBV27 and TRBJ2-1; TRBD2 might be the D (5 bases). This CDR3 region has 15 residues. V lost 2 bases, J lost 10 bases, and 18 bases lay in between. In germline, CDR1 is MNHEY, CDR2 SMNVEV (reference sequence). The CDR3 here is CASSLTPQLGREQFF. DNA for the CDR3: TGTGCCAGCAGTTTAACCCCCCAACTAGGCAGGGAGCAGTTCTTC.

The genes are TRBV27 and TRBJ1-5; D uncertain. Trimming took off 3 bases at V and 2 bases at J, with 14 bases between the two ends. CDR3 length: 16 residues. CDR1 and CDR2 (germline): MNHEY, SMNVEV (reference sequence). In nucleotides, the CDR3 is TGTGCCAGCAGTTTCATCGGAGGTAGGGGCAATCAGCCCCAGCATTTT. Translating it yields CASSFIGGRGNQPQHF.

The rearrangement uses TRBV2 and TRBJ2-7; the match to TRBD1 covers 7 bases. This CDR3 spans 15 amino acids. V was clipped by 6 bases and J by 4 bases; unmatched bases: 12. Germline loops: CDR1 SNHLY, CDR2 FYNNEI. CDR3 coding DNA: TGTGCCAGCAGCTGGGGTACAGGGGAAGGGTACGAGCAGTACTTC. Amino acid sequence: CASSWGTGEGYEQYF.